These T cell receptor beta chains were read from a single sample in a study of regulatory T cells in long-lasting Graves disease. TCRdb processed the multiplex PCR reads anew with MiXCR; each CDR3 protein has one entry. This table has 410,000 or so distinct CDR3 sequences, about 16% appearing once. These data also formed part of another study, on T cells in Graves' hyperthyroidism and ophthalmopathy.

Sequenced here: peripheral blood mononuclear cells (PBMCs), sampled at new diagnosis, from a patient treated with antithyroid drugs. These receptors were taken from a woman aged 25 to 39 with Graves disease. CDR3s include the opening cysteine and the closing phenylalanine or tryptophan. D genes are given only for firm matches. A clone size is listed for some rows: how often the clone was seen (once, few, many), or a class if it is expanded.

J: TRBJ1-4; V: TRBV10-2; size: .; D: .; CDR3: CASSESGRGEEKLFF; DNA: TGCGCCAGCAGTGAGTCCGGCAGGGGTGAGGAAAAACTGTTTTTT
J: TRBJ1-2; V: TRBV6-2/TRBV6-3; size: few; D: .; CDR3: CASSEGQVRGYTF; DNA: TGTGCCAGCAGCGAAGGGCAGGTTCGTGGCTACACCTTC
J: TRBJ1-2; V: TRBV6-1; size: .; D: .; CDR3: CASSEYMGLGYGYTF; DNA: TGTGCCAGCAGTGAATATATGGGGCTCGGGTATGGCTACACCTTC
J: TRBJ1-1; V: TRBV18; size: many; D: TRBD1; CDR3: CASSPQGEVSAEAFF; DNA: TGTGCCAGCTCACCCCAGGGGGAAGTATCCGCTGAAGCTTTCTTT
J: TRBJ2-1; V: TRBV27; size: .; D: .; CDR3: CAGSLGPNEQFF; DNA: TGTGCCGGCAGTTTGGGCCCCAATGAGCAGTTCTTC
J: TRBJ2-7; V: TRBV25-1; size: .; D: .; CDR3: CASSGQGVNEQYF; DNA: TGTGCCAGTTCAGGGCAGGGTGTCAACGAGCAGTACTTC
J: TRBJ1-5; V: TRBV19; size: many; D: .; CDR3: CASTLSQGPYSNQPQHF; DNA: TGTGCCAGTACCCTTTCACAGGGACCTTATAGCAATCAGCCCCAGCATTTT
J: TRBJ1-4; V: TRBV4-1; size: few; D: .; CDR3: CASSEMGSVAANEKLFF; DNA: TGCGCCAGCAGTGAGATGGGGAGTGTAGCCGCTAATGAAAAACTGTTTTTT
J: TRBJ2-1; V: TRBV5-4; size: many; D: TRBD1; CDR3: CASSMDRFYNEQFF; DNA: TGTGCCAGCAGCATGGACAGGTTCTACAATGAGCAGTTCTTC
J: TRBJ2-1; V: TRBV6-2/TRBV6-3; size: many; D: .; CDR3: CASGDTLLFF; DNA: TGTGCCAGCGGTGACACCCTACTGTTCTTC
J: TRBJ2-7; V: TRBV3-1; size: many; D: .; CDR3: CASSQGLYPTEEQYF; DNA: TGTGCCAGCAGCCAAGGACTATACCCTACGGAAGAGCAGTACTTC
J: TRBJ2-7; V: TRBV12-3/TRBV12-4; size: many; D: .; CDR3: CASSLGSQYEQYF; DNA: TGTGCCAGCAGTTTGGGCAGCCAGTACGAGCAGTACTTC
J: TRBJ1-2; V: TRBV12-5; size: many; D: .; CDR3: CASGLSYNPDKSGYTF; DNA: TGTGCTAGTGGTTTGTCCTACAACCCAGATAAGTCTGGCTACACCTTC
J: TRBJ2-3; V: TRBV4-1; size: few; D: .; CDR3: CASSQTSPQRRGEHTQYF; DNA: TGCGCCAGCAGCCAGACGTCACCGCAGCGGAGGGGGGAACATACGCAGTATTTT
J: TRBJ2-1; V: TRBV4-2; size: many; D: .; CDR3: CASSQEGVEQFF; DNA: TGTGCCAGCAGCCAAGAAGGGGTTGAGCAGTTCTTC
J: TRBJ2-7; V: TRBV9; size: .; D: .; CDR3: CASSPPGGQAYEQYF; DNA: TGTGCCAGCAGTCCCCCGGGTGGCCAAGCCTACGAGCAGTACTTC
J: TRBJ1-1; V: TRBV5-6; size: .; D: .; CDR3: CASSLLGEVAFF; DNA: TGTGCCAGCAGCTTGCTTGGAGAGGTTGCTTTCTTT
J: TRBJ2-5; V: TRBV12-3/TRBV12-4; size: many; D: .; CDR3: CASSPPQGETQYF; DNA: TGTGCCAGCAGTCCCCCCCAGGGGGAGACCCAGTACTTC
J: TRBJ1-6; V: TRBV7-2; size: .; D: .; CDR3: CASSLAGGAVYSPLHF; DNA: TGTGCCAGCAGCTTAGCGGGAGGGGCCGTGTATTCACCCCTCCACTTT
J: TRBJ2-7; V: TRBV7-9; size: many; D: .; CDR3: CASSSSWVEQYF; DNA: TGTGCCAGCAGTTCCTCCTGGGTCGAGCAGTACTTC
J: TRBJ2-7; V: TRBV12-3/TRBV12-4; size: many; D: TRBD2; CDR3: CASSLGGRSYEQYF; DNA: TGTGCCAGCAGTTTAGGCGGGAGGTCCTACGAGCAGTACTTC
J: TRBJ2-1; V: TRBV20-1; size: many; D: TRBD2; CDR3: CSARVIAGADEQFF; DNA: TGCAGTGCTAGGGTAATAGCGGGAGCCGATGAGCAGTTCTTC
J: TRBJ2-7; V: TRBV29-1; size: many; D: .; CDR3: CSVLGTPASYEQYF; DNA: TGCAGCGTCCTAGGGACCCCCGCCTCCTACGAGCAGTACTTC
J: TRBJ2-7; V: TRBV27; size: many; D: .; CDR3: CASSLPPSYEQYF; DNA: TGTGCCAGCAGTTTACCCCCCTCCTACGAGCAGTACTTC
J: TRBJ2-1; V: TRBV6-2/TRBV6-3; size: many; D: .; CDR3: CASSYGTQYNEQFF; DNA: TGTGCCAGCAGTTACGGGACTCAGTACAATGAGCAGTTCTTC
J: TRBJ2-7; V: TRBV30; size: many; D: .; CDR3: CASSRVRDGYEQYF; DNA: TGTGCCTCCAGCCGGGTCAGGGATGGTTACGAGCAGTACTTC
J: TRBJ2-2; V: TRBV6-2/TRBV6-3; size: many; D: .; CDR3: CATEPGPANTGELFF; DNA: TGTGCCACCGAGCCGGGACCCGCGAACACCGGGGAGCTGTTTTTT
J: TRBJ1-5; V: TRBV7-3; size: many; D: .; CDR3: CASSLSSGVGQPQHF; DNA: TGTGCCAGCAGCTTAAGTTCAGGGGTGGGTCAGCCCCAGCATTTT
J: TRBJ2-7; V: TRBV12-3/TRBV12-4; size: many; D: TRBD1; CDR3: CASTAGQGRAHEQYF; DNA: TGTGCCAGCACCGCAGGACAGGGACGAGCCCACGAGCAGTACTTC
J: TRBJ2-7; V: TRBV30; size: many; D: TRBD2; CDR3: CAWSAGRGGRYEQYF; DNA: TGTGCCTGGAGTGCTGGGCGGGGGGGGCGGTACGAGCAGTACTTC
J: TRBJ2-5; V: TRBV6-1; size: many; D: .; CDR3: CASSQGRINGETQYF; DNA: TGTGCCAGCAGTCAAGGACGGATTAACGGAGAGACCCAGTACTTC
J: TRBJ1-5; V: TRBV20-1; size: many; D: .; CDR3: CSARDPGSSSNQPQHF; DNA: TGCAGTGCTAGAGATCCAGGGAGTAGTAGCAATCAGCCCCAGCATTTT